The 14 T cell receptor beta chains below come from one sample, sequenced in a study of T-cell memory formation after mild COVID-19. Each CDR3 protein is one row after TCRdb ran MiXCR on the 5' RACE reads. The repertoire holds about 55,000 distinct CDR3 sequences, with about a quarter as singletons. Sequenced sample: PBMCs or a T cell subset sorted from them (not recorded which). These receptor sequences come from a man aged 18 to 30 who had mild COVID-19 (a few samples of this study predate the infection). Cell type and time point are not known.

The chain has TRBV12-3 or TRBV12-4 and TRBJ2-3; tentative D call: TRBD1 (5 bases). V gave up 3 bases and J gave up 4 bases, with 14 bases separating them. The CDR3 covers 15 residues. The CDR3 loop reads CASSFSKQVSDTQYF. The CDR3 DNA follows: TGTGCCAGCAGTTTCTCGAAACAGGTTTCAGATACGCAGTATTTT.

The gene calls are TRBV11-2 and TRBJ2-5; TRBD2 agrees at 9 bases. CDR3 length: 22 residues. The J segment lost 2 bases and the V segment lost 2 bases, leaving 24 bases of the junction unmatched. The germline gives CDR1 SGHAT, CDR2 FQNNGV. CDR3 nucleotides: TGTGCCAGCAGCTTAAGGTCATTCAACCTGGCGGGGGGGCCCGTACAACAAGAGACCCAGTACTTC. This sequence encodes CASSLRSFNLAGGPVQQETQYF.

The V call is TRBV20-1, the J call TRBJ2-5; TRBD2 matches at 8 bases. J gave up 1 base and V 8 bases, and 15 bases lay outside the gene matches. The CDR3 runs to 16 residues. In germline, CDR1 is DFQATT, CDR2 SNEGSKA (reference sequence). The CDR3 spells CSLIGGVASIQETQYF. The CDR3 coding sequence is TGCAGTCTAATCGGGGGGGTAGCGTCGATCCAAGAGACCCAGTACTTC.

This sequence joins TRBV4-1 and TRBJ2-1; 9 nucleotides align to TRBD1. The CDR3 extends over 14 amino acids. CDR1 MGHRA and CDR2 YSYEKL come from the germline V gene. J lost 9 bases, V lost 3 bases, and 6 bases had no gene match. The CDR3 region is CASSHRTGEAEQFF. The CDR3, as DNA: TGCGCCAGCAGCCACCGGACAGGGGAAGCTGAGCAGTTCTTC.

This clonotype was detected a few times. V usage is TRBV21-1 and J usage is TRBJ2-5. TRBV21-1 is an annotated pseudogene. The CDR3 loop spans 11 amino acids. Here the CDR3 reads CASSNFETQYF. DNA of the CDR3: TGTGCCAGCAGCAACTTTGAGACCCAGTACTTC.

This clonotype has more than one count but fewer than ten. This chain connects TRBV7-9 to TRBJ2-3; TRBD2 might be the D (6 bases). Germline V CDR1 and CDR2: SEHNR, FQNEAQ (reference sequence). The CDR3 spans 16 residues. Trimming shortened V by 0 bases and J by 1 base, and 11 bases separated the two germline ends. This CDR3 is CASSLAAGTRTDTQYF. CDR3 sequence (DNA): TGTGCCAGCAGCTTAGCGGCGGGGACTCGCACAGATACGCAGTATTTT.

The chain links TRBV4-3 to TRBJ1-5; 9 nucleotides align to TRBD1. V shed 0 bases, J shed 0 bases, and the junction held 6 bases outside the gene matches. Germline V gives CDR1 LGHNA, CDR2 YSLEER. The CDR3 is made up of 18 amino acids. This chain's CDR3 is CASSQDTGTGYSNQPQHF. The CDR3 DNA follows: TGCGCCAGCAGCCAAGATACCGGGACAGGGTATAGCAATCAGCCCCAGCATTTT.

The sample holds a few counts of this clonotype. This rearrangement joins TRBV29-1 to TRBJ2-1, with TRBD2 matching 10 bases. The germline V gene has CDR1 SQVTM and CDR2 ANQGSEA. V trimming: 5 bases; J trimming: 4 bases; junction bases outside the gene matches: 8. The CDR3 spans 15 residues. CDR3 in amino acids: CSVPGSGGVYNEQFF. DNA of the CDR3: TGCAGCGTTCCCGGAAGCGGGGGGGTGTACAATGAGCAGTTCTTC.

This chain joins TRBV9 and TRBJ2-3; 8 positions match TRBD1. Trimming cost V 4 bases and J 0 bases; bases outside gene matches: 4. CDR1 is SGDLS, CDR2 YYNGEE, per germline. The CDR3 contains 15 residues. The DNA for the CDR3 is TGTGCCAGCAGCTCCACAGGGGGAAGCACAGATACGCAGTATTTT. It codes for CASSSTGGSTDTQYF.

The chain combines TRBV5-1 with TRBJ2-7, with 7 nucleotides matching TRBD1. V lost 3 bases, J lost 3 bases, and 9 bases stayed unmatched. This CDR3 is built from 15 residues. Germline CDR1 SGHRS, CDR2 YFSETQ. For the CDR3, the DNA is TGCGCCAGCAGCTCCAGACAGGGTTTGGACTACGAGCAGTACTTC. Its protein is CASSSRQGLDYEQYF. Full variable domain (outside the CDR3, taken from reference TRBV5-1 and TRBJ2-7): KAGVTQTPRYLIKTRGQQVTLSCSPISGHRSVSWYQQTPGQGLQFLFEYFSETQRNKGNFPGRFSGRQFSNSRSEMNVSTLELGDSALYLCASSSRQGLDYEQYFGPGTRLTVT.

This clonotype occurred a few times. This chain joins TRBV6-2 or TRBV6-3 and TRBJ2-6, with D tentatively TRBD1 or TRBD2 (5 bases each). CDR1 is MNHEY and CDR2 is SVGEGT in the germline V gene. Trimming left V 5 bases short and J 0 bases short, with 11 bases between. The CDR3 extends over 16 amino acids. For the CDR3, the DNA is TGTGCCAGCAGTCGGGACGGATACTCTGGGGCCAACGTCCTGACTTTC. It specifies CASSRDGYSGANVLTF.

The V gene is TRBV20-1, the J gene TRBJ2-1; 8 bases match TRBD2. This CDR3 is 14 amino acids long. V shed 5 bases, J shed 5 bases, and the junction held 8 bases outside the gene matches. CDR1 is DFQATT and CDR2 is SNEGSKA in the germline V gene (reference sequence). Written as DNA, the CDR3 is TGCAGTGCTGGCCCCCGGGGGGGGAACAATGAGCAGTTCTTC. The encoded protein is CSAGPRGGNNEQFF.

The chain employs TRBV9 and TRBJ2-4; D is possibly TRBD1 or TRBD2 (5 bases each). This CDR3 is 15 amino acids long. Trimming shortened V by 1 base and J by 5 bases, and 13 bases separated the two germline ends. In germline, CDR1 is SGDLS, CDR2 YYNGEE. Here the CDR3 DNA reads TGTGCCAGCAGCGTATGGGGGAACAGAGAAAACATTCAGTACTTC. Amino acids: CASSVWGNRENIQYF.

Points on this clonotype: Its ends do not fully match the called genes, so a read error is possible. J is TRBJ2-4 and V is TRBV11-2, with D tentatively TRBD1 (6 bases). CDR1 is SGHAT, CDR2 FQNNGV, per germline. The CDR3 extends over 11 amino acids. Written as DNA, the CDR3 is TGTGCCAGCAGCTTAAGTGGACAGATAAACTTC. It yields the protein CASSLSGQINF.